Listed below are T cell receptor beta chains from one sample, sequenced in a study of OX40 agonist ivuxolimab in advanced cancers. TCRdb's table, derived via immunoSEQ multiplex PCR, lists solely in-frame clones and lacks some. This sample yields almost 70,000 clones, of which roughly 89% are seen a single time; about 10% belongs to the top ten. The specimen was CD4+ or CD8+ T cells sorted from blood, collected in a trial of the OX40 agonist ivuxolimab. The receptors were gathered from an adult with an advanced solid tumor such as melanoma, head and neck, liver or kidney cancer. Each CDR3 is given with its conserved first and last residue. The D gene is left open where the match is weak. Rows give clone size only sometimes, using once, few, many, or a class for an expanded clone.

v_gene	j_gene	len	abundance	d_gene	CDR3aa	CDR3nt
TRBV7-8	TRBJ1-1	14	NA	NA	CASSFNVRNTEAFF	TGTGCCAGCAGCTTTAACGTTAGGAACACTGAAGCTTTCTTT
TRBV9	TRBJ2-5	14	NA	TRBD2	CASSVGTSKETQYF	TGTGCCAGCAGCGTAGGGACTAGCAAAGAGACCCAGTACTTC
TRBV13	TRBJ2-7	14	once	NA	CASSLWTVSYEQYF	TGTGCCAGCAGCTTGTGGACTGTCTCCTACGAGCAGTACTTC
TRBV5-1	TRBJ1-5	15	NA	NA	CASSLEGVSNQPQHF	TGCGCCAGCAGCTTGGAGGGAGTTAGCAATCAGCCCCAGCATTTT
TRBV6-1	TRBJ1-1	13	NA	NA	CASSGLGYTEAFF	TGTGCCAGCAGTGGATTGGGGTACACTGAAGCTTTCTTT
TRBV4-2	TRBJ2-7	15	NA	NA	CASSNLTGAYYEQYF	TGTGCCAGCAGCAACCTTACCGGGGCCTACTACGAGCAGTACTTC
TRBV5-1	TRBJ2-7	13	NA	NA	CASSLGSGYEQYF	TGCGCCAGCAGCTTGGGATCGGGCTACGAGCAGTACTTC
TRBV7-3	TRBJ2-1	15	NA	TRBD2	CASSLGLAGYNEQFF	TGTGCCAGCAGCTTGGGACTAGCGGGATACAATGAGCAGTTCTTC
TRBV19	TRBJ2-7	15	NA	TRBD2	CASSITAGGSYEQYF	TGTGCCAGTAGTATCACAGCGGGAGGGTCCTACGAGCAGTACTTC
TRBV18	TRBJ1-1	13	NA	TRBD1	CASSEQGANLAFF	TGTGCCAGCTCAGAACAGGGGGCGAACTTGGCTTTCTTT
TRBV5-6	TRBJ1-5	14	NA	NA	CASSLRGAGQPQHF	TGTGCCAGCAGCTTGAGAGGGGCCGGTCAGCCCCAGCATTTT
TRBV10-2	TRBJ1-2	15	NA	NA	CASTLGRGVTYGYTF	TGCGCCAGCACTTTGGGCAGGGGAGTCACCTATGGCTACACCTTC
TRBV15	TRBJ2-1	14	NA	TRBD2	CATKAGVAYNEQFF	TGTGCCACCAAGGCGGGAGTGGCCTACAATGAGCAGTTCTTC
TRBV7-2	TRBJ1-3	13	NA	NA	CASSLDTGNTIYF	TGTGCCAGCAGCTTAGACACTGGAAACACCATATATTTT
TRBV27	TRBJ2-2	14	once	TRBD2	CASKLAGGTGELFF	TGTGCCAGCAAACTAGCGGGAGGCACCGGGGAGCTGTTTTTT
TRBV6-1	TRBJ1-5	16	NA	NA	CASSESPGSSAQPQHF	TGTGCCAGCAGTGAATCCCCGGGCAGCTCCGCTCAGCCCCAGCATTTT
TRBV29-1	TRBJ2-2	12	many	NA	CSVGVVDGELFF	TGCAGCGTAGGGGTGGTTGACGGGGAGCTGTTTTTT
TRBV6-5	TRBJ2-3	13	NA	NA	CASRERDRDTQYF	TGTGCCAGCCGTGAACGGGACCGAGATACGCAGTATTTT
TRBV18	TRBJ2-5	15	NA	NA	CASSPGGRNQETQYF	TGTGCCAGCTCACCCGGTGGGAGAAACCAAGAGACCCAGTACTTC
TRBV11-2	TRBJ1-2	16	NA	NA	CASSRSYGGWNRGYTF	TGTGCCAGCAGCCGGTCGTATGGCGGTTGGAATAGAGGCTACACCTTC
TRBV9	TRBJ2-3	14	once	NA	CASNNGVSTDTQYF	TGTGCCAGCAATAACGGGGTTAGCACAGATACGCAGTATTTT
TRBV30	TRBJ1-2	14	NA	NA	CAWSVYRGLYGYTF	TGTGCCTGGAGTGTTTATAGGGGTCTCTATGGCTACACCTTC
TRBV5-5	TRBJ1-5	17	NA	TRBD1	CASSGRDRLSDNQPQHF	TGTGCCAGCAGCGGCCGGGACAGGTTATCGGACAATCAGCCCCAGCATTTT
TRBV7-8	TRBJ2-7	13	few	NA	CASSRTGNYEQYF	TGTGCCAGCAGCCGTACCGGGAACTACGAGCAGTACTTC
TRBV5-4	TRBJ2-4	12	NA	NA	CASSLNQNIQYF	TGTGCCAGCAGCTTGAATCAAAACATTCAGTACTTC
TRBV5-6	TRBJ1-6	14	NA	NA	CASSLAGGGSPLHF	TGTGCCAGCAGCTTGGCGGGGGGGGGTTCACCCCTCCACTTT
TRBV11-3	TRBJ2-1	13	NA	NA	CASSSGRDNEQFF	TGTGCCAGCAGCTCCGGACGGGACAATGAGCAGTTCTTC
TRBV6-4	TRBJ2-1	16	NA	TRBD2	CASSDSTSGRANEQFF	TGTGCCAGCAGTGACTCGACTAGCGGGAGGGCCAATGAGCAGTTCTTC
TRBV30	TRBJ2-7	13	NA	TRBD1	CAWTRTGGYEQYF	TGTGCCTGGACCCGGACAGGGGGCTACGAGCAGTACTTC
TRBV9	TRBJ2-3	16	NA	NA	CASSRLGGRNTDTQYF	TGTGCCAGCAGCCGACTAGGGGGACGGAACACAGATACGCAGTATTTT
TRBV5-1	TRBJ1-5	13	NA	TRBD1	CASRQGIGQPQHF	TGCGCCAGCAGACAGGGGATTGGGCAGCCCCAGCATTTT
TRBV13	TRBJ2-6	12	NA	NA	CASSSGANVLTF	TGTGCCAGCAGCTCTGGGGCCAACGTCCTGACTTTC